This T cell receptor beta chain was profiled in a study of T cell responses to AZD1222 COVID-19 vaccine. In the study overall: Pooled samples include second doses given at about 4 or 12 weeks. Regarding the study as a whole: Females outnumbered males among donors, who were mostly white British; clonal diversity was possibly underestimated.

Germline V gene data show CDR1 as MNHNY and CDR2 as SVGAGI (reference sequence). The V end lost 3 bases, the J end lost 8 bases, and 14 bases lay between the germline ends. This CDR3 has 15 amino acids. With regard to this clone: Its antigen remains unknown.

The method was immunoSEQ multiplex PCR; TCRdb's version includes in-frame clones alone and lacks a portion of them. The profile shows about 120,000 clones, around 94% of them singletons. The specimen comprised peripheral blood, sampled on day 0 of AZD1222 vaccination. The sequence derives from an adult in good health. The chain employs TRBV6-6 and TRBJ1-6; D call uncertain. DNA for the CDR3: TGTGCCAGCAGTTATGACTCTCCAGAGGATTCACCCCTCCACTTT. Translating gives CASSYDSPEDSPLHF.